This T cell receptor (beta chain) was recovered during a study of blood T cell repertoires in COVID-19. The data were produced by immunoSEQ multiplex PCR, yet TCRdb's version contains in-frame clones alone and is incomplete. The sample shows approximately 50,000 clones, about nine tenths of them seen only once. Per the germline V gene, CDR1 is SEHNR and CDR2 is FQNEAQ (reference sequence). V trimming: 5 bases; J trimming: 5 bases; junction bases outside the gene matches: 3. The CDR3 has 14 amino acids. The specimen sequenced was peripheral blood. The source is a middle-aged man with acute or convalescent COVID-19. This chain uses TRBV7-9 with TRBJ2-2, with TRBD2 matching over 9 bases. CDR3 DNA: TGTGCCAGCAGCCCTAGCGGGATTACCGGGGAGCTGTTTTTT. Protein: CASSPSGITGELFF.